Detailed here is one TCR beta chain. Its antigen is unknown. No much larger clonotype is one base removed from it; base qualities were not supplied. The data are from a study of cytomegalovirus exposure and HLA in healthy donors (dated 2017 in TCRdb). At the level of the whole study: In an earlier analysis of under 600 of the donors, about 270 Gb of sequence data and 120 million or so unique TCR beta sequences from roughly 190 million T cells were reported. An early release covering more than 500 HLA-typed donors comprised roughly 300 gigabases of sequencing data and roughly 85 million unique TCR sequences. The genetic ancestry cluster associated with self-reported Caucasian donors included over 65% of the 398 genotyped donors. The study was designed to test whether signatures of past pathogen exposure could be identified by cataloging public T cell receptors. Using immunosequencing, the study profiled T cell repertoires from 500 to 800 subjects and related those repertoires to cytomegalovirus serostatus. Besides the first cohort of roughly 660 subjects, a separate validation cohort made up of 120 different subjects was used. The study combined high-throughput TCR immunosequencing, statistical association of individual TCRs with disease status, and machine learning to predict cytomegalovirus infection status. A later analysis re-analyzed previously published TCR beta repertoires from hundreds of donors and added high-resolution HLA genotyping to study TCR occurrence patterns. Rather than drawing on any new phenotypic data, the later analysis identified candidate immune exposures from TCR beta sequences and the way those sequences occurred across donors. In an earlier analysis of 500 to 650 of the donors, high-throughput TCR beta sequencing was used to judge whether each TCR beta V gene segment behaved as functional or pseudogenic. Donor age, sex, ethnicity and CMV serostatus were compiled together with the repertoire data. In a later genetic analysis, genome-wide SNP genotypes for about 55% of the roughly 700 donors were used, and that subset was treated as a discovery cohort. Every discovery cohort repertoire had been produced on one sequencing platform. Class I and class II HLA loci were covered by the typing at four-digit resolution. Typing coverage varied by locus: roughly 629-630 donors for A, B, C, DRB1 and DQB1; 500 to 550 for DQA1; about 590 for DPA1; roughly 450 for DPB1. Because of strong linkage in the cohort, five DR-DQ haplotypes were treated as single units for association and clustering. On average, roughly 240,000 unique TCR beta nucleotide sequences were sequenced per donor among 350 to 400 genotyped donors of the cohort, with roughly a sixth of those sequences being non-productive. On the study overall, not on this receptor specifically: Because counts were too low, seventeen rarely observed V segments, including chromosome 9 orphons, were left out of the earlier analysis of approximately 500 of the donors. Correlated functional status among segregating V segments might reflect linkage disequilibrium, but an unknown experimental factor could not be ruled out. CMV serostatus was the only immune exposure information available for the cohort. In a later genetic analysis, a missense DCLRE1C variant was associated with V-gene and J-gene trimming of TCR beta chains, and the association was replicated in an independent cohort. A cluster of highly shared sequence variants was judged likely to be a technical artifact of the sequencing pipeline. A later analysis found that most CMV-associated TCR beta chains appeared HLA-restricted, with HLA associations seemingly driven largely by CMV exposure. In a later analysis, 16,951 TCR beta sequences were associated with specific HLA alleles at a false discovery rate of 0.05. In a later analysis, several top co-occurrence clusters were reported to appear linked to parvovirus B19, influenza, CMV and Epstein-Barr virus. Some IMGT-functional V segments, including TRBV6-2 and TRBV6-3, could not be told apart with the 87-base-pair reads, so those segments were excluded. A few of the identified cytomegalovirus-associated TCR beta chains were confirmed in vitro to be specific for cytomegalovirus antigens. In the study, around 150 TCR beta chains were listed as associated with cytomegalovirus. Roughly uniform sequencing depth across donors was assumed in presence/absence analyses, although this assumption may not hold. In a later analysis, HLA-associated TCR beta chains were found to be more clonally expanded and to have lower generation probabilities than equally common non-associated chains. In this cohort, only TCR beta chains were sequenced, and detectable features were limited by the absence of alpha or paired-chain data. A further reported finding was that TCR beta sequences accurately predicted the HLA-A and HLA-B alleles for most subjects in the first cohort. According to a later analysis, TCR association rates differed among HLA loci, with DRB1 alleles showing the most associated TCRs and HLA-C alleles showing the fewest. While some public TCRs were present in many individuals, most TCR sequences turned up only very rarely across donors. In an earlier analysis of approximately 590 of the donors, most TCR beta V segments were observed in productive rearrangements about 90% or about 30% of the time, broadly matching IMGT annotations. Assigning TCR associations to individual alleles was difficult when HLA alleles, especially DR and DQ, strongly co-occurred. Cytomegalovirus status was reported to be diagnosed by the classifier with high specificity and sensitivity in both the original and validation cohorts. The authors suggested that the approach could potentially be generalized to other disease states and immunological phenotypes. Because some donors lacked HLA typing at each locus, the association tests relied only on the typed subset. A later genetic analysis reported fewer N-insertions in productive TCRs among donors in an Asian-associated ancestry cluster than the roughly 700-donor mean.

To prepare the library, the immunoSEQ multiplex PCR assay was applied. For the multiplex PCR, a mixture combining 60 forward primers for TCR Vbeta segments and 13 reverse primers for TCR Jbeta segments was used. The CDR3 region of rearranged TCR beta genes was amplified from genomic DNA by a multiplex PCR assay. The amplified TCR beta libraries were sequenced on the Illumina HiSeq System as 87-base-pair reads. The paper's data handling went like this. Across the roughly 640 repertoires, a later analysis counted some 81 million unique TCR beta chains, 9.5 million to 12 million of which were shared by at least two donors. A nearest-neighbor algorithm error-corrected the raw reads and collapsed the reads into unique sequences, merging closely related sequences to remove PCR and sequencing errors. CDR3 sequences were aligned to IMGT reference sequences to assign V, D and J gene segments. For a sequence to be retained, at least a six-nucleotide match to both a V gene segment and a J gene segment was required. A rearrangement counted as productive if the CDR3 had no stop codons and remained in frame with V and J, and every other rearrangement counted as non-productive. CDR3 was defined by IMGT convention, running from the second conserved V-encoded cysteine to the conserved J-encoded phenylalanine. The earlier analysis of about 640 of the donors excluded any sequence lacking an unambiguous match to a single V gene segment. In an earlier analysis of approximately 610 of the donors, V segments were called functional above 56.7% productive rearrangements and were called segregating when the between-donor standard deviation exceeded 5%. A statistical classification framework was developed to diagnose cytomegalovirus status using the catalog of TCR beta chain sequences. V and J gene assignment, in a later analysis, came from comparing TCR nucleotide sequences with IMGT/GENE-DB human TR gene sequences. In a later analysis, CDR3 sequences and most-parsimonious VDJ recombination scenarios were assigned using the TCRdist pipeline. A later analysis defined each TCR beta chain by its CDR3 amino acid sequence plus V-gene family, and excluded reads lacking a unique V-gene family. As a way to deal with suspected cross-contamination and a sequencing artifact, a later analysis dropped hundreds of nucleotide sequences that were highly shared and had low generation probability. A later analysis calculated a clonal expansion index for each public chain from normalized within-repertoire ranks of inferred template counts. In a later analysis, generation probabilities were computed using a VDJ recombination model fitted to out-of-frame rearrangements, and the results were checked against IGoR. A later analysis scored TCR-TCR, TCR-HLA and TCR-CMV co-occurrence with hypergeometric tests, applying a repertoire-size bias correction to TCR pairs. False discovery rates were estimated in a later analysis by permuting HLA or CMV assignments 20 times. In a later analysis, co-occurring TCRs were grouped using DBSCAN, and TCRdist sequence similarity was added for clustering within HLA-allele-positive subsets. For co-occurrence clustering, repertoires with fewer than 30,000 or more than 120,000 public chains were excluded, along with five repertoires with anomalous nucleotide sharing. Imported from immuneACCESS, the table was reduced by TCRdb to in-frame sequences with V and J called. These copies leave out some clones; in studies compared against another copy, an unresolved V gene accounts for under half, and the cause of the remainder is not known. Clone size and V and J calls were adopted from that table, with D and trimming inferred from the DNA. In this sample the table shows 110,000 to 150,000 clones, about 80% of which occur a single time. Approximately 9.7% of the sample is held by the ten biggest clonotypes.

The germline V gene yields SGHDT for CDR1 and YYEEEE for CDR2. V loses 3 bases of germline sequence and J loses 9 bases, and the interval between the two ends is 13 bases. From the cysteine up to the phenylalanine, the CDR3 has a length of 13 residues. The entry retains the CDR3 DNA only, 39 bases that are in frame from base 1. In total, around 600 healthy bone marrow donors made up the cohort. All cohort members were sampled while nominally healthy, although unrecorded immune exposures were likely present. The donor tested CMV seropositive, placing the donor among the roughly 300 seropositive members of the cohort. Each donor provided a peripheral blood sample, and peripheral blood mononuclear cells were used for TCR beta sequencing. Genomic DNA was extracted from the blood cell samples with the Qiagen DNeasy Blood Extraction Kit.

Sequencing was performed on PBMCs. This TCR derives from a woman aged 55-69 years in good health and CMV-seropositive. The rearranged segments are TRBV5-6 and TRBJ2-1, with the D gene not confidently named. The DNA reads TGTGCCAGCAGCTCCCGAACGGTTTCTGAGCAGTTCTTC. The resulting protein is CASSSRTVSEQFF.